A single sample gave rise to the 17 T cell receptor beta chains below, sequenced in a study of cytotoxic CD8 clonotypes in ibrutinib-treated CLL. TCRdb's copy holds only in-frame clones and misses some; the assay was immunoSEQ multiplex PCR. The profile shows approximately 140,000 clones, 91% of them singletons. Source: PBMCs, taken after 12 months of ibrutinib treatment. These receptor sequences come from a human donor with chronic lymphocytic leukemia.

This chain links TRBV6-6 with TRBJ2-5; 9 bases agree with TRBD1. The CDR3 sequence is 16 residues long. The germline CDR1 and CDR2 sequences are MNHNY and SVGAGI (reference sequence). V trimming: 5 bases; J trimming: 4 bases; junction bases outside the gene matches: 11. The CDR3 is CASSPDRGRKPETQYF. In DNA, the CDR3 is TGTGCCAGCAGTCCGGACAGGGGTAGGAAACCAGAGACCCAGTACTTC.

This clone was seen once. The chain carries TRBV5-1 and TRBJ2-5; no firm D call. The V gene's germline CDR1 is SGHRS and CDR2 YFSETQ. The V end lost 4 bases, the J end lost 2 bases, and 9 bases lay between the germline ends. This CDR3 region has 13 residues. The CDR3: CASSLRPQETQYF. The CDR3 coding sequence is TGCGCCAGCAGCCTGAGACCACAAGAGACCCAGTACTTC.

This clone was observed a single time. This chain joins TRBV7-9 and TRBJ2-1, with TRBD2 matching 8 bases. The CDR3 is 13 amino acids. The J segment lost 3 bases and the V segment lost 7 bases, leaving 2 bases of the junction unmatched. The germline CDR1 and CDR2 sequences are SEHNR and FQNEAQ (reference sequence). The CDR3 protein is CASKAGGYNEQFF. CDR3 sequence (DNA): TGTGCCAGCAAGGCGGGAGGCTACAATGAGCAGTTCTTC.

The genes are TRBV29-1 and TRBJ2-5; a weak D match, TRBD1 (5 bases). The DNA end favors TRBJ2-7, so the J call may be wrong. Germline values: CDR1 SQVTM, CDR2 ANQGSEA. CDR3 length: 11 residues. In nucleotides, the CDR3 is TGCAGCGTTGAACGACAGTACGAGCAGTACTTC. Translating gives CSVERQYEQYF.

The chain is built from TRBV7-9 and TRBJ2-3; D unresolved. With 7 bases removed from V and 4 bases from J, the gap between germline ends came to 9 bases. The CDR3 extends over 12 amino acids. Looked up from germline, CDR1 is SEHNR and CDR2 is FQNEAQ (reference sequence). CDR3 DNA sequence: TGTGCCAGCACCAACAGCGCAGATACGCAGTATTTT. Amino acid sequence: CASTNSADTQYF.

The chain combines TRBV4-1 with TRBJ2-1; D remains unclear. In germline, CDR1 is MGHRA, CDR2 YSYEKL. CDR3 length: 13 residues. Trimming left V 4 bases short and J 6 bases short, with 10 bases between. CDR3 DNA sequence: TGCGCCAGCAGCCCCCTGGAAGCCAATGAGCAGTTCTTC. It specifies CASSPLEANEQFF.

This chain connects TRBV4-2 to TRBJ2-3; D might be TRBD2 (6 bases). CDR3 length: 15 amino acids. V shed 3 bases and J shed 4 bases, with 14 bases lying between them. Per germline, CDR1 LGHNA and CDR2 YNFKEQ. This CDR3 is CASSQTRNRADTQYF. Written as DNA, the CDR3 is TGTGCCAGCAGCCAGACTAGGAATCGGGCAGATACGCAGTATTTT.

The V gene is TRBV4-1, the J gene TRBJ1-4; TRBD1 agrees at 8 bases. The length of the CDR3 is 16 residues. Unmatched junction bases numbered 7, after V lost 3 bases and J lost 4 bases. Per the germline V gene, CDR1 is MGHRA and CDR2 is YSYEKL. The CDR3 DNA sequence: TGCGCCAGCAGCCACGAATGGACAGGGAATAATGAAAAACTGTTTTTT. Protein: CASSHEWTGNNEKLFF.

CDR3 coding DNA: TGTGCCATCAGTGAAGGACAGACCGATCGGCCCCAGCATTTT. Amino acids: CAISEGQTDRPQHF. V is TRBV10-3 and J is TRBJ1-5, with D tentatively TRBD1 (6 bases). Per germline, CDR1 ENHRY and CDR2 SYGVKD. The CDR3 consists of 14 residues. V gave up 3 bases and J gave up 9 bases, with 15 bases separating them.

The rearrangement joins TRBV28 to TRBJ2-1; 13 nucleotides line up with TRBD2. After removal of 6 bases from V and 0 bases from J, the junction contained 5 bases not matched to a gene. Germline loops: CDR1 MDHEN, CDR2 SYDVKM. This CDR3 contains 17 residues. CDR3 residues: CASRGTSGASSYNEQFF. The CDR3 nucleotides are TGTGCCAGCAGGGGGACTAGCGGGGCCAGCTCCTACAATGAGCAGTTCTTC.

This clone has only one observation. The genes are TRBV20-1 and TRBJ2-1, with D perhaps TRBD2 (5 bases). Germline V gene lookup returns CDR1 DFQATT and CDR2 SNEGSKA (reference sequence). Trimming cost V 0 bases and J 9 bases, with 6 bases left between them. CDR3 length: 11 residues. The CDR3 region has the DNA TGCAGTGCTAGAGATAGCGCTGAGCAGTTCTTC. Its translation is CSARDSAEQFF.

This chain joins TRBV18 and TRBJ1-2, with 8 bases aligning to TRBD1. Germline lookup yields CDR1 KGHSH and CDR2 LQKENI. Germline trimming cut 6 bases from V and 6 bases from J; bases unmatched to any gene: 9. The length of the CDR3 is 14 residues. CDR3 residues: CASSLTTQGDGYTF. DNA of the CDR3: TGTGCCAGCTCCCTTACTACACAGGGGGATGGCTACACCTTC.

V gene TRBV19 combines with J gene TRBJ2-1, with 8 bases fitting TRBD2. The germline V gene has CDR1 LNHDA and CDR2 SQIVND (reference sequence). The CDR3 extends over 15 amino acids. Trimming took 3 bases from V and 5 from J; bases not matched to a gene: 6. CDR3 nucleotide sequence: TGTGCCAGTAGTATTATTCTAGCGGGTAACAATGAGCAGTTCTTC. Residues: CASSIILAGNNEQFF.

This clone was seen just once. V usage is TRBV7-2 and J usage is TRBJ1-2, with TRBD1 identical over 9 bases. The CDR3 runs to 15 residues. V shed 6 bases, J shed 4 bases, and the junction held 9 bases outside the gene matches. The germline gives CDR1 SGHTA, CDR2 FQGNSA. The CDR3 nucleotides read TGTGCCAGCAGTCAACCGGGACAGGGCCCCTATGGCTACACCTTC. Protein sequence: CASSQPGQGPYGYTF.

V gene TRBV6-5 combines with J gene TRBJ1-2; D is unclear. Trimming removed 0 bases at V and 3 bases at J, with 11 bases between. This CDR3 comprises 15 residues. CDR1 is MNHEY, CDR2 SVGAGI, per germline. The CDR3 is CASSYSAVEDYGYTF. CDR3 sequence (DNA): TGTGCCAGCAGTTACTCGGCAGTCGAGGACTATGGCTACACCTTC.

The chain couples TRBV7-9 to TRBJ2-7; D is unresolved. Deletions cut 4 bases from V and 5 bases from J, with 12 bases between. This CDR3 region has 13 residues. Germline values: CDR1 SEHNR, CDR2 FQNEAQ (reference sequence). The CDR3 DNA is TGTGCCAGCAGCTCCTCAGGTGGTCACGAGCAGTACTTC. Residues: CASSSSGGHEQYF.

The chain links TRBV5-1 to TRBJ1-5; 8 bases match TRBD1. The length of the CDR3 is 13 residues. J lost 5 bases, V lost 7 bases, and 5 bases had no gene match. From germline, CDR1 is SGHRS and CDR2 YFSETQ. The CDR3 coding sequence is TGCGCCAGCGCCAGGGGGCGCGATCAGCCCCAGCATTTT. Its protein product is CASARGRDQPQHF.